The text below deals with one TCR beta chain. The antigen it recognizes is unknown. Per-base quality was not reported, and no clone a single base away is much larger than it. The CDR3 measures 13 amino acids from cysteine to phenylalanine. Only CDR3 DNA remains: 39 bases, in frame from the first base. V and J are trimmed by 9 bases and 1 base, and the gene matches miss 3 bases of the junction. CDR1 is given as SNHLY and CDR2 as FYNNEI, both from the germline V gene. Library method: the immunoSEQ multiplex PCR assay. What TCRdb holds here is the immuneACCESS table cut down to in-frame rearrangements. Part of the clones is not present; checked against another copy, under half of the missing clones reflect an unresolved V gene, and the others are unexplained. In all, the sample holds about 90,000 clones, and around 92% of those were seen once. Roughly 0.25% of the sample rests with the top ten. The source of the sample is a study of technical replicates of blood from a handful of donors (dated by TCRdb to the late 2010s).

Sequencing input: T cells isolated from PBMCs. The receptor was derived from a human donor in good health. Recombination connected TRBV2 to TRBJ2-7, and 10 junctional nucleotides match TRBD2. Read as DNA, the sequence is TGTGCCAGGACTAGCGGGCGTTCCTACGAGCAGTACTTC. It translates as CARTSGRSYEQYF.